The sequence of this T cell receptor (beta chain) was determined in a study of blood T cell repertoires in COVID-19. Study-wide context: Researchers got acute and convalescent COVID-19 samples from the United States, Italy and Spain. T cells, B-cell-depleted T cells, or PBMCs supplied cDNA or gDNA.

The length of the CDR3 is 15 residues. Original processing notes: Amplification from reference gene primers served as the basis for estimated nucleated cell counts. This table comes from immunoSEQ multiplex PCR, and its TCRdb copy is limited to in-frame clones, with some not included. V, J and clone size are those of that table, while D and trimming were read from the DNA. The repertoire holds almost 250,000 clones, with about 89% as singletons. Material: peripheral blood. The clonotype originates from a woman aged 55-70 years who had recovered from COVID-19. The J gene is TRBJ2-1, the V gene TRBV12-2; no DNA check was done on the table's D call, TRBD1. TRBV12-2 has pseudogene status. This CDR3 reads CASRLAERQDNEQFF. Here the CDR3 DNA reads TGTGCAAGTCGCTTAGCGGAAAGGCAGGACAATGAGCAGTTCTTC.